The 9 T cell receptor beta chains reported below all come from one sample, sequenced in a study of shared clonotypes between healthy human individuals. The protocol was immunoSEQ multiplex PCR, while the TCRdb copy is restricted to in-frame clones and leaves out a portion. The sample lists approximately 1.5 million clones; about 98.5% were seen once. Sequencing was carried out using naive CD4+ T cells sorted from blood. Specified subset: CD45RA+ positively selected. The receptors originated from a man in his thirties or forties in good health.

The J gene is TRBJ1-1, the V gene TRBV14; 7 nucleotides agree with TRBD1. CDR3 length: 13 residues. Germline assignment: CDR1 SGHDN and CDR2 FVKESK. V gave up 3 bases and J gave up 9 bases; unmatched junction bases: 7. The CDR3 here is CASSQSGTAKAFF. Here the CDR3 DNA reads TGTGCCAGCAGCCAGTCCGGGACAGCTAAAGCTTTCTTT.

The chain joins TRBV9 to TRBJ2-1, with D hard to call. Trimming left V 2 bases short and J 2 bases short, with 11 bases between. The CDR3 has 15 residues. Germline V gene data show CDR1 as SGDLS and CDR2 as YYNGEE. Here the CDR3 DNA reads TGTGCCAGCAGCGTCTTGGATTTCCCCTACAATGAGCAGTTCTTC. Encoded protein: CASSVLDFPYNEQFF. The full variable domain, its missing parts supplied by reference TRBV9 and TRBJ2-1, is DSGVTQTPKHLITATGQRVTLRCSPRSGDLSVYWYQQSLDQGLQFLIQYYNGEERAKGNILERFSAQQFPDLHSELNLSSLELGDSALYFCASSVLDFPYNEQFFGPGTRLTVL.

The chain is built from TRBV7-8 and TRBJ2-7; D remains unclear. Trimming removed 3 bases from V and 8 bases from J, with 11 bases in between. The CDR3 has 12 residues. CDR1 is SGHVS, CDR2 FQNEAQ, per germline. CDR3 sequence: CASSFAPGKQYF. DNA of the CDR3: TGTGCCAGCAGCTTCGCTCCAGGAAAGCAGTACTTC.

This rearrangement joins TRBV11-2 to TRBJ1-1, with D tentatively TRBD1 (6 bases). This CDR3 has 15 amino acids. V was cut by 5 bases and J by 1 base, with 14 bases left in between. Germline values: CDR1 SGHAT, CDR2 FQNNGV. The DNA for the CDR3 is TGTGCCAGCAGCCCTGGACAGACACCGAACACTGAAGCTTTCTTT. It yields the protein CASSPGQTPNTEAFF.

Turning to this clone: Other DNA sequences in this sample translate to the same CDR3. The rearrangement links TRBV18 to TRBJ2-7, with TRBD2 matching over 7 bases. The germline gives CDR1 KGHSH, CDR2 LQKENI. The V gene end was trimmed by 2 bases and the J gene end by 3 bases; junction bases not matched to a gene: 4. There are 14 residues in the CDR3. CDR3 DNA sequence: TGTGCCAGCTCACCAGGAGCTAGCGGCTACGAGCAGTACTTC. This sequence encodes CASSPGASGYEQYF.

The rearrangement links TRBV5-4 to TRBJ2-5; D is possibly TRBD1 (6 bases). The CDR3 length is 13 residues. Germline CDR1 is SGHNT and CDR2 is YYREEE (reference sequence). Trimming removed 0 bases at V and 4 bases at J, with 7 bases between. The CDR3 sequence: CASSLEGGETQYF. The CDR3, as DNA: TGTGCCAGCAGCTTGGAAGGGGGAGAGACCCAGTACTTC.

The chain recombines TRBV5-4 with TRBJ2-5; D uncertain. The V end was cut by 0 bases, the J end by 4 bases, with 4 bases between. This CDR3 contains 12 residues. Germline V gene data show CDR1 as SGHNT and CDR2 as YYREEE (reference sequence). CDR3 DNA: TGTGCCAGCAGCTTGGTATCAGAGACCCAGTACTTC. It codes for CASSLVSETQYF.

This sequence joins TRBV15 and TRBJ2-1; 7 bases fit TRBD2. The V and J ends lost 0 bases and 7 bases, in that order; junction bases with no gene match: 18. Germline V gives CDR1 LNHNV, CDR2 YYDKDF (reference sequence). This CDR3 has 19 amino acids. The CDR3 loop is CATSRDAALGGRRWNEQFF. The CDR3 coding sequence is TGTGCCACCAGCAGAGATGCTGCGCTGGGCGGGAGAAGGTGGAATGAGCAGTTCTTC.

The rearrangement uses TRBV25-1 and TRBJ2-7; D possibly corresponds to TRBD1 (5 bases). Germline V gives CDR1 MGHDK, CDR2 SYGVNS. The CDR3 is made up of 14 amino acids. V shed 9 bases and J shed 6 bases, with 21 bases lying between them. The CDR3, as DNA: TGTGCCAGTAAAACTACGGCAGGGATTGGCGAGCAGTACTTC. It translates to CASKTTAGIGEQYF.